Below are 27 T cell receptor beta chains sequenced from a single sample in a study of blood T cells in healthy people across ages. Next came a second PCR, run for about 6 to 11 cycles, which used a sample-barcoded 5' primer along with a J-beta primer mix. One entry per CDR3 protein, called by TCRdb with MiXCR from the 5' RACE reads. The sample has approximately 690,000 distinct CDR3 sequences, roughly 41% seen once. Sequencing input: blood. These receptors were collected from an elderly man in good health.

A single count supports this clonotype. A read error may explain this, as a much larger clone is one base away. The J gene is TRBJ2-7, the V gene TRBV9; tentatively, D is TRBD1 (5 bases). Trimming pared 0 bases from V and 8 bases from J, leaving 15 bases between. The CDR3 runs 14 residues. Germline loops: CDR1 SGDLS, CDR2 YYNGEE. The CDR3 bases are TGTGCCAGCAGCGTAGATGACAGCCGATACAAGCAGTACTTC. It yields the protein CASSVDDSRYKQYF.

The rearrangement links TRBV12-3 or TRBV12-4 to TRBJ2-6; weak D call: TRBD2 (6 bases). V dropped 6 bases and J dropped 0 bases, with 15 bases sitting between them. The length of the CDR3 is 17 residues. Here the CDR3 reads CASSQGTSSSGANVLTF. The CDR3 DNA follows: TGTGCCAGCAGCCAGGGCACTAGCAGCTCTGGGGCCAACGTCCTGACTTTC.

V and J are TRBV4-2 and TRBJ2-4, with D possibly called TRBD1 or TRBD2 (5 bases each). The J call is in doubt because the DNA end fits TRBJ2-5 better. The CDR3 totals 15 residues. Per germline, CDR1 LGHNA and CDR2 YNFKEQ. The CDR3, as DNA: TGTGCCAGCAGCCAAGAGCGTGTAGGGACGTGGACCCAGTACTTC. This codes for CASSQERVGTWTQYF.

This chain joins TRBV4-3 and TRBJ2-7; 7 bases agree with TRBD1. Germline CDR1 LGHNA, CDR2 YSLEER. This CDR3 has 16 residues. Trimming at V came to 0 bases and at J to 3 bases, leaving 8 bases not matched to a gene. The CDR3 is CASSQDTRDSIYEQYF. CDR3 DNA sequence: TGCGCCAGCAGCCAAGATACACGGGACAGCATCTACGAGCAGTACTTC.

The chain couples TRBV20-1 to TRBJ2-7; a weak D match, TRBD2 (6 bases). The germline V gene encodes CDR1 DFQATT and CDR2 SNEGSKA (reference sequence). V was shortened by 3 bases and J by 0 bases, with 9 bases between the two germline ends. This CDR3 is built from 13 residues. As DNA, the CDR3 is TGCAGTGCTAGTTTCGGGAGCTCCTACGAGCAGTACTTC. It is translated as CSASFGSSYEQYF.

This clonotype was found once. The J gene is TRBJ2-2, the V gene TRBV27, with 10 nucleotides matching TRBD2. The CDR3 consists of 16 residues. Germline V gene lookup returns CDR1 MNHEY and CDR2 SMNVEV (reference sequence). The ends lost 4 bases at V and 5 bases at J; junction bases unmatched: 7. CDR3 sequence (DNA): TGTGCCAGCAGTTCATGGCTAGCGGGAGAAACCGGGGAGCTGTTTTTT. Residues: CASSSWLAGETGELFF.

CDR3 protein: CASATPNRGGSYEQYF. In nucleotides, the CDR3 is TGTGCCAGCGCAACCCCTAACAGGGGGGGCTCCTACGAGCAGTACTTC. The rearrangement uses TRBV27 and TRBJ2-7; tentatively, D is TRBD1 (8 bases). This CDR3 region has 16 residues. The germline CDR1 and CDR2 sequences are MNHEY and SMNVEV (reference sequence). The V end lost 8 bases, the J end lost 0 bases, and 20 bases lay between the germline ends.

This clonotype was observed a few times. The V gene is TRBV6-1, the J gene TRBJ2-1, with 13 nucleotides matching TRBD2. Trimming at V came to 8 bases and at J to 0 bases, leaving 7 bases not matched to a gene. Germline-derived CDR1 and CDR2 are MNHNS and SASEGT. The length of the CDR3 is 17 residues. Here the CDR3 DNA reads TGTGCCAGCTCAGGACTAGCGGGAGTCGGCTCCTACAATGAGCAGTTCTTC. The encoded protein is CASSGLAGVGSYNEQFF.

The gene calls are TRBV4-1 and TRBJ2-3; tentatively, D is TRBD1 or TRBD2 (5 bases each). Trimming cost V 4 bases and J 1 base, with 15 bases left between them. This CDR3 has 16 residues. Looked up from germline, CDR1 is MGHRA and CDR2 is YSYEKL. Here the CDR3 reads CASSPRSVGGTDTQYF. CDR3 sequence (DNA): TGCGCCAGCAGCCCCAGGTCTGTGGGGGGCACAGATACGCAGTATTTT.

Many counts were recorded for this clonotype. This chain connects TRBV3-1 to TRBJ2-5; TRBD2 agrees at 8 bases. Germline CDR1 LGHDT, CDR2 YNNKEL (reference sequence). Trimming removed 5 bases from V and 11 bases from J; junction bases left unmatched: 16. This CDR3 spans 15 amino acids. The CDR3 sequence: CASSSQRGIGYEQYF. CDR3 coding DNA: TGTGCCAGCAGCTCACAGCGGGGGATAGGGTATGAGCAGTACTTC.

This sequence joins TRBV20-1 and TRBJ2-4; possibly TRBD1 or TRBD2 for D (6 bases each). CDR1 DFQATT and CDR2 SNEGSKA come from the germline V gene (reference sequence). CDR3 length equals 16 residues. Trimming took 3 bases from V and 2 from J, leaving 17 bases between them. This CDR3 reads CSASGGGFLTKNIQYF. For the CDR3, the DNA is TGCAGTGCTAGTGGAGGGGGGTTTTTAACCAAAAACATTCAGTACTTC.

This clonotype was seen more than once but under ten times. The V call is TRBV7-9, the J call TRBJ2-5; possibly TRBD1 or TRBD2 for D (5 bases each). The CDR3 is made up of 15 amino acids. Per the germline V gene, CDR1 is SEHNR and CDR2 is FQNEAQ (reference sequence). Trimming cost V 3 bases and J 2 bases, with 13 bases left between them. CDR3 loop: CASSLVPGRQETQYF. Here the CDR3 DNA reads TGTGCCAGCAGCTTGGTGCCGGGGCGTCAAGAGACCCAGTACTTC.

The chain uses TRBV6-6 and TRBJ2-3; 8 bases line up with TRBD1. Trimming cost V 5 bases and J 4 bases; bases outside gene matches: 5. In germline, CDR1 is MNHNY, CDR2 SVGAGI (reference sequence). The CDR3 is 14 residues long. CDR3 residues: CASSAGQVADTQYF. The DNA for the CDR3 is TGTGCCAGCAGTGCGGGACAGGTGGCAGATACGCAGTATTTT.

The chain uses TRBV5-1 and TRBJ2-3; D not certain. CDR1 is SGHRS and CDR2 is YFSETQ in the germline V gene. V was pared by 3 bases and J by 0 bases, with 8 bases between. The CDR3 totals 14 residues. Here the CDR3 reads CASSSSASTDTQYF. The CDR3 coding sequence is TGCGCCAGCAGCTCCTCAGCAAGCACAGATACGCAGTATTTT.

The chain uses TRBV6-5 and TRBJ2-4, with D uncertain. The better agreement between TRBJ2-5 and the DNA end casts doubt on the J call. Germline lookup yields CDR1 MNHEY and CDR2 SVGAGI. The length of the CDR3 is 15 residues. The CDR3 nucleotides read TGTGCCAGCAGTTGCTCGGCGGAAGGTCAAGAGACCCAGTACTTC. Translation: CASSCSAEGQETQYF.

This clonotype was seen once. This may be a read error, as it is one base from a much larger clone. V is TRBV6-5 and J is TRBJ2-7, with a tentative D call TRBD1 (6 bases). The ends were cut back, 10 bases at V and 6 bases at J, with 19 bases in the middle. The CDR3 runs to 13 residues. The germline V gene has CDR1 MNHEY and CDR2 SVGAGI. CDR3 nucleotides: TGTGCCAACAGAACGCGACAGGCCCGCGAGCAGTACTTC. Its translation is CANRTRQAREQYF.

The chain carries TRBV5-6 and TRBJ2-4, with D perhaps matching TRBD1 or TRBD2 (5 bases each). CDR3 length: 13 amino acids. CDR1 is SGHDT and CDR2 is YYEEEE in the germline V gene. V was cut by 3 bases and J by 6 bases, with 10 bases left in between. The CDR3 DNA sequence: TGTGCCAGCAGCTATTACGGGACAAACATTCAGTACTTC. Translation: CASSYYGTNIQYF. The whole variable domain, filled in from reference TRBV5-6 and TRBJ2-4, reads DAGVTQSPTHLIKTRGQQVTLRCSPKSGHDTVSWYQQALGQGPQFIFQYYEEEERQRGNFPDRFSGHQFPNYSSELNVNALLLGDSALYLCASSYYGTNIQYFGAGTRLSVL.

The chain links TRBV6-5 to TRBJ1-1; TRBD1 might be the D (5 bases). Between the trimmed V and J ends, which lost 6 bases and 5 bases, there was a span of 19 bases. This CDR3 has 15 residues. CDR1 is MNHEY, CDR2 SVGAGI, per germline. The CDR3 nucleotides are TGTGCCAGCAGCGTCGGCAGGGTGGAGAGAACTGAAGCTTTCTTT. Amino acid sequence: CASSVGRVERTEAFF.

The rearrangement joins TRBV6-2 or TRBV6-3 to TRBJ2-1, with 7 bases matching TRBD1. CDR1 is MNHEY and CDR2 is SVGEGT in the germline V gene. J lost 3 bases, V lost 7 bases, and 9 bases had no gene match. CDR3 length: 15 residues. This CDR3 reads CASNIDRASYNEQFF. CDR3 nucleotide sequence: TGTGCCAGCAATATAGACAGGGCGAGCTACAATGAGCAGTTCTTC.

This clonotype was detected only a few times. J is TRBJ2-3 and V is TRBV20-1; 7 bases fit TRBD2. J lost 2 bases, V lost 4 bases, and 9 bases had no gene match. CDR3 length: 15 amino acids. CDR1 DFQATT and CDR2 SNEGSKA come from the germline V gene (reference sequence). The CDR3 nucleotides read TGCAGTGCTAAGGCTAGCGGTCCTTTCACAGATACGCAGTATTTT. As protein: CSAKASGPFTDTQYF.

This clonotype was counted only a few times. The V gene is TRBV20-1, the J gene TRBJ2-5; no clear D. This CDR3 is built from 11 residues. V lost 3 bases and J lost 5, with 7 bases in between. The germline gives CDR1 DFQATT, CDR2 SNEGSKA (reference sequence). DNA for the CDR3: TGCAGTGCTAGTGCTGAGGAGACCCAGTACTTC. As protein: CSASAEETQYF.

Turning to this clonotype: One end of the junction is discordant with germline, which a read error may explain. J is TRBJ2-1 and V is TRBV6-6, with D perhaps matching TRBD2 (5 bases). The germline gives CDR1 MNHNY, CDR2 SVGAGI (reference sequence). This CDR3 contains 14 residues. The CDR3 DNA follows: TGTGCTAGCAGTTATTACGGGGTGTCCGGTGAGCAGTTCTTC. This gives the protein CASSYYGVSGEQFF.

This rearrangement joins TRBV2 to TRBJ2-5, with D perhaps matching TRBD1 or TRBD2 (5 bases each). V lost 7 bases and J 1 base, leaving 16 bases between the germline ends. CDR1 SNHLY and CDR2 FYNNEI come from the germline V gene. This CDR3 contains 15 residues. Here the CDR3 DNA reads TGTGCCAGCAAGGGGACCGACGTTATCCAAGAGACCCAGTACTTC. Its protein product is CASKGTDVIQETQYF.

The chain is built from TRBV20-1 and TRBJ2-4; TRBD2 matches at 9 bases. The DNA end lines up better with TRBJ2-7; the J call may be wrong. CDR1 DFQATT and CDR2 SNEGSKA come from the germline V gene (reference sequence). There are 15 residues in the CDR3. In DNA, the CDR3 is TGCAGTGCTAGAGCGAGCGGGAGGACCATTAACGAGCAGTACTTC. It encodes CSARASGRTINEQYF.

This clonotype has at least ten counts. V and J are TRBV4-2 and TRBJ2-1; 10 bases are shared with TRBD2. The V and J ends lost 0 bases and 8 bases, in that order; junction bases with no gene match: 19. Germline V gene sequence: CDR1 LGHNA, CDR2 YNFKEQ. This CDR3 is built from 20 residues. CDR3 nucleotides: TGTGCCAGCAGCCAAGACGGGAGGGGGCGAGCTAGCGGGAGTACCGATGAGCAGTTCTTC. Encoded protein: CASSQDGRGRASGSTDEQFF.

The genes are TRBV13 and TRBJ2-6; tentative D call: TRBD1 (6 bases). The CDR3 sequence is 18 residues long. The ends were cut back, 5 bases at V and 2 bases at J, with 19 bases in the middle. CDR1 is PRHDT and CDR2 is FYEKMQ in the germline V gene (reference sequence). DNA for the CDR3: TGTGCCAGCAGCGTCAGGGGTATCCCAACCACTGGGGCCAACGTCCTGACTTTC. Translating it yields CASSVRGIPTTGANVLTF.

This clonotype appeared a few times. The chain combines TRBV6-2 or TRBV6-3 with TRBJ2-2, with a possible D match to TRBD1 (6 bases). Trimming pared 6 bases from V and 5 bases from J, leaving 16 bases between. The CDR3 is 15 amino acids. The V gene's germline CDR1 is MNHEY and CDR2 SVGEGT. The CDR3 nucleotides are TGTGCCAGCAGCATTACAGGGCAACGGACCGGGGAGCTGTTTTTT. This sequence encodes CASSITGQRTGELFF.